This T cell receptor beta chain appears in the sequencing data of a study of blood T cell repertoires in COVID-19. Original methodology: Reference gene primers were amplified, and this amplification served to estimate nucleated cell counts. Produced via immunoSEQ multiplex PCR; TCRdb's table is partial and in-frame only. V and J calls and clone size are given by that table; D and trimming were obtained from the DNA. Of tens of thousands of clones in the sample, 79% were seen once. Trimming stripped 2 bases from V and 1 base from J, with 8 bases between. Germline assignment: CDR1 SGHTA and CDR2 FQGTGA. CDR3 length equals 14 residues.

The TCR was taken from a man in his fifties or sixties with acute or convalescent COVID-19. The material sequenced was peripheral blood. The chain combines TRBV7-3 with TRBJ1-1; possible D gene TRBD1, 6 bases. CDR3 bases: TGTGCCAGCAGCTTACAGGGGCGGAACACTGAAGCTTTCTTT. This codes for CASSLQGRNTEAFF.